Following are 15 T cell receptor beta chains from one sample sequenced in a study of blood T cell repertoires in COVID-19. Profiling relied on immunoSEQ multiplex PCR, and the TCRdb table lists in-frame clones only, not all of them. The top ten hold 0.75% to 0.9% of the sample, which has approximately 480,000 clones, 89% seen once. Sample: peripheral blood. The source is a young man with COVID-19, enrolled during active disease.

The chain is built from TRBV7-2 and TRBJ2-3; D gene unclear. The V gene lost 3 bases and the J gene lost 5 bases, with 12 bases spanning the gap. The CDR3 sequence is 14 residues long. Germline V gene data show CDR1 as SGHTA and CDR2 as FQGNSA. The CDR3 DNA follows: TGTGCCAGCAGCTTCGTACTAAGCCGAGATACGCAGTATTTT. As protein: CASSFVLSRDTQYF.

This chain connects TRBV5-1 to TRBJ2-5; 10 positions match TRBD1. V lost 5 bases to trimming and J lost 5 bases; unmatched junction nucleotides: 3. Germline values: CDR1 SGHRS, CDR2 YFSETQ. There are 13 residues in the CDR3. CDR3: CASRTGGVETQYF. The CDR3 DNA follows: TGCGCCAGCAGGACAGGGGGCGTGGAGACCCAGTACTTC.

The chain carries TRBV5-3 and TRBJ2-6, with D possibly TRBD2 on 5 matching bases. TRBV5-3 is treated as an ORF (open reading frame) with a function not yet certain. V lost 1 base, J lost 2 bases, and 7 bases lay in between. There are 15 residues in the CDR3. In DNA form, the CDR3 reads TGTGCCAGAAGCTTGCGAGGGACTGGGGCCAACGTCCTGACTTTC. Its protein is CARSLRGTGANVLTF.

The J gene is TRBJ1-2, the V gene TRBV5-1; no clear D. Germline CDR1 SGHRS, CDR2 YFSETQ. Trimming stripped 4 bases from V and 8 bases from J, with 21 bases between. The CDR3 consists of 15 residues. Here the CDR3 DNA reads TGCGCCAGCAGCAACCGGGCCAGAAGCTCGGGGGGCTACACCTTC. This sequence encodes CASSNRARSSGGYTF.

As DNA, the CDR3 is TGTGCCACCCTGGCAGGCCTCAATCAGCCCCAGCATTTT. The encoded protein is CATLAGLNQPQHF. This chain uses TRBV28 with TRBJ1-5; D not resolved. Trimming took off 10 bases at V and 3 bases at J, with 13 bases between the two ends. The CDR3 has 13 amino acids. Germline V gene data show CDR1 as MDHEN and CDR2 as SYDVKM.

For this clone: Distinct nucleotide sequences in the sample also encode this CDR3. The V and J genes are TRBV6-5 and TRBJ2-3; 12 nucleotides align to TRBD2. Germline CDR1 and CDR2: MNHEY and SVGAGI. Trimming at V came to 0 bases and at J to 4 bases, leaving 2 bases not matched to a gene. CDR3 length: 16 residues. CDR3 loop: CASSYSLAGGPDTQYF. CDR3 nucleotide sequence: TGTGCCAGCAGTTACTCTCTAGCGGGAGGGCCAGATACGCAGTATTTT.

CDR3 loop: CASSLGGGYNTGELFF. CDR3 coding DNA: TGTGCCAGCAGTTTAGGCGGGGGGTATAACACCGGGGAGCTGTTTTTT. This chain links TRBV28 with TRBJ2-2; the match to TRBD2 covers 8 bases. Germline CDR1 and CDR2: MDHEN and SYDVKM. There are 16 residues in the CDR3. With V trimmed by 2 bases and J by 2 bases, 4 bases remained unmatched. Complete variable domain (other parts from reference TRBV28 and TRBJ2-2): DVKVTQSSRYLVKRTGEKVFLECVQDMDHENMFWYRQDPGLGLRLIYFSYDVKMKEKGDIPEGYSVSREKKERFSLILESASTNQTSMYLCASSLGGGYNTGELFFGEGSRLTVL.

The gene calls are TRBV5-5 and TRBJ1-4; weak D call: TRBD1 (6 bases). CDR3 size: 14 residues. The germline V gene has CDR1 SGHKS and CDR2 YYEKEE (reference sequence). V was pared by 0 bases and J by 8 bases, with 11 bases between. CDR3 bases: TGTGCCAGCAGCTTGGTGGGGGCCGAAGAAAAACTGTTTTTT. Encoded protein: CASSLVGAEEKLFF.

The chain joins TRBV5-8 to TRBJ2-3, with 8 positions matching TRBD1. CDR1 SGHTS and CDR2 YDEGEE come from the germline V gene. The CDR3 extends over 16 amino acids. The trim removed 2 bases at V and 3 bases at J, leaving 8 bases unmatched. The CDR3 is CASSFTGGGRTDTQYF. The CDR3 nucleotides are TGTGCCAGCAGCTTTACAGGGGGTGGTCGAACAGATACGCAGTATTTT.

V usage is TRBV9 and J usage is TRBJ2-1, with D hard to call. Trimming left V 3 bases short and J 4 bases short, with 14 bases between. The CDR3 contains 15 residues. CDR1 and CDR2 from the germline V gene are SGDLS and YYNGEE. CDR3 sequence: CASSADTRVYNEQFF. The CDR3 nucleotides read TGTGCCAGCAGCGCTGATACCCGGGTATACAATGAGCAGTTCTTC.

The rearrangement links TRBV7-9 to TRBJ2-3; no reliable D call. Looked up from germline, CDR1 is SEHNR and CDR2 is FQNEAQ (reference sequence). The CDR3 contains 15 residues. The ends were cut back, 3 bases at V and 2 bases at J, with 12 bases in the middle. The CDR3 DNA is TGTGCCAGCAGCTTCACCCTGTGGGCCACAGATACGCAGTATTTT. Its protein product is CASSFTLWATDTQYF.

CDR3 in DNA: TGTGCCAGCAGCATACTAGCGAATAGCTACGAGCAGTACTTC. This gives the protein CASSILANSYEQYF. The rearrangement joins TRBV2 to TRBJ2-7; 7 positions agree with TRBD2. CDR1 and CDR2 from the germline V gene are SNHLY and FYNNEI. J was trimmed by 3 bases and V by 6 bases; bases with no gene match: 8. The CDR3 length is 14 residues.

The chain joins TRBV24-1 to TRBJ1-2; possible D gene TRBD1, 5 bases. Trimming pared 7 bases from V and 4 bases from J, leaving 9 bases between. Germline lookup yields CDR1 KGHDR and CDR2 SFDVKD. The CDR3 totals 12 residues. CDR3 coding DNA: TGTGCCACCAGAGGACACCCCTATGGCTACACCTTC. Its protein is CATRGHPYGYTF.

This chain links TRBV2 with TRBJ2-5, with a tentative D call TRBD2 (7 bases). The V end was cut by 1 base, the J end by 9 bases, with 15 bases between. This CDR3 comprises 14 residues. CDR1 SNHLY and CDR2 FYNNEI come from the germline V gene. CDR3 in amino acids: CASSEGRGGGPQYF. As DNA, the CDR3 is TGTGCCAGCAGTGAAGGCAGGGGCGGGGGACCCCAGTACTTC.

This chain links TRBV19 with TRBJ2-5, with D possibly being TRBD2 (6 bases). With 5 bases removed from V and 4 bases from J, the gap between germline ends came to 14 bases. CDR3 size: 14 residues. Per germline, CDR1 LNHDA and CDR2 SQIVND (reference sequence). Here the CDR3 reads CASSPGTVLETQYF. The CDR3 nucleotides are TGTGCCAGTAGTCCGGGGACTGTTCTAGAGACCCAGTACTTC. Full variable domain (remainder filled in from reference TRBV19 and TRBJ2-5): DGGITQSPKYLFRKEGQNVTLSCEQNLNHDAMYWYRQDPGQGLRLIYYSQIVNDFQKGDIAEGYSVSREKKESFPLTVTSAQKNPTAFYLCASSPGTVLETQYFGPGTRLLVL.